These 16 T cell receptor beta chains came from one sample sequenced in a study of T cell responses to AZD1222 COVID-19 vaccine. Produced via immunoSEQ multiplex PCR; TCRdb's table is partial and in-frame only. The sample is made up of over 120,000 clones, and the top ten hold 2% to 2.5% of it. Sequenced material: peripheral blood. These receptors originate from an adult in good health.

V is TRBV2 and J is TRBJ2-4, with 8 positions matching TRBD2. With V trimmed by 4 bases and J by 15 bases, 14 bases remained unmatched. CDR3 length equals 14 residues. Germline values: CDR1 SNHLY, CDR2 FYNNEI. The DNA for the CDR3 is TGTGCCAGCAGTGCCGGGCGGGGGGAGCTTTTACGGTACTTC. It specifies CASSAGRGELLRYF.

The chain uses TRBV19 and TRBJ1-1; 9 bases match TRBD1. CDR1 is LNHDA and CDR2 is SQIVND in the germline V gene (reference sequence). Trimming cost V 4 bases and J 1 base; bases outside gene matches: 4. This CDR3 region has 15 residues. The CDR3 loop is CASSRGQGRNTEAFF. Here the CDR3 DNA reads TGTGCCAGTAGTAGGGGACAGGGAAGGAACACTGAAGCTTTCTTT.

Written as DNA, the CDR3 is TGTGCCAGCAGCCCCGCGGGGGCCTCTGAAGCTTTCTTT. Protein product: CASSPAGASEAFF. This sequence joins TRBV7-9 and TRBJ1-1; D may be TRBD1 (6 bases). This CDR3 is built from 13 residues. From germline, CDR1 is SEHNR and CDR2 FQNEAQ (reference sequence). Between the trimmed V and J ends, which lost 5 bases and 6 bases, there was a span of 13 bases.

The chain has TRBV5-4 and TRBJ1-2; 10 bases are a match to TRBD1. Germline CDR1 is SGHNT and CDR2 is YYREEE (reference sequence). The CDR3 is 15 amino acids. V was pared by 4 bases and J by 4 bases, with 7 bases of the junction left unmatched. CDR3: CASSVRDRGSYGYTF. CDR3 sequence (DNA): TGTGCCAGCAGCGTCCGGGACAGGGGCAGCTATGGCTACACCTTC.

J is TRBJ2-1 and V is TRBV4-3; 8 positions agree with TRBD2. Losses at the gene ends were 0 bases for V and 3 bases for J; bases not matched to a gene: 4. Germline V CDR1 and CDR2: LGHNA, YSLEER. The CDR3 contains 16 residues. The CDR3 coding sequence is TGCGCCAGCAGCCAAGAGCCGGGACTAGGCTACAATGAGCAGTTCTTC. This encodes CASSQEPGLGYNEQFF.

This sequence joins TRBV7-8 and TRBJ1-2; D is undetermined. Germline CDR1 reads SGHVS; CDR2 reads FQNEAQ. This CDR3 has 18 residues. V was pared by 1 base and J by 0 bases, with 18 bases between. The CDR3 DNA follows: TGTGCCAGCAGCTTAGAATTTTCTCGCAGCCCGACTAACTATGGCTACACCTTC. This gives the protein CASSLEFSRSPTNYGYTF.

This chain connects TRBV19 to TRBJ1-6, with 9 bases fitting TRBD1. CDR1 and CDR2 (germline): LNHDA, SQIVND (reference sequence). CDR3 length equals 16 residues. V trimming: 3 bases; J trimming: 3 bases; junction bases outside the gene matches: 3. DNA of the CDR3: TGTGCCAGTAGTATGCCGACAGGGGGCTATAATTCACCCCTCCACTTT. Its protein product is CASSMPTGGYNSPLHF.

The V gene is TRBV5-1, the J gene TRBJ1-2; the D is unclear. Deletions cut 0 bases from V and 3 bases from J, with 6 bases between. Germline assignment: CDR1 SGHRS and CDR2 YFSETQ. The CDR3 totals 13 residues. Here the CDR3 DNA reads TGCGCCAGCAGCTTGGGACCCGACTATGGCTACACCTTC. Amino acid sequence: CASSLGPDYGYTF.

The chain links TRBV19 to TRBJ1-1; 7 bases line up with TRBD1. Germline trimming cut 3 bases from V and 6 bases from J; bases unmatched to any gene: 10. Germline CDR1 and CDR2: LNHDA and SQIVND (reference sequence). This CDR3 spans 15 amino acids. CDR3 sequence (DNA): TGTGCCAGTAGTATTTCAGGGGGGGGTGTTGCTGAAGCTTTCTTT. It specifies CASSISGGGVAEAFF.

This sequence joins TRBV7-6 and TRBJ1-1; possible D gene TRBD1, 5 bases. Looked up from germline, CDR1 is SGHVS and CDR2 is FNYEAQ. Trimming removed 3 bases at V and 6 bases at J, with 14 bases between. The CDR3 is 14 amino acids. The CDR3 sequence is CASSLGGGFSEAFF. CDR3 nucleotide sequence: TGTGCCAGCAGCTTGGGGGGAGGGTTCTCTGAAGCTTTCTTT.

The rearrangement joins TRBV5-6 to TRBJ2-7, with 11 positions matching TRBD1. The CDR3 sequence is 15 residues long. Trimming at V came to 4 bases and at J to 4 bases, leaving 7 bases not matched to a gene. Germline V gene sequence: CDR1 SGHDT, CDR2 YYEEEE. This chain's CDR3 is CASSAPGQGEYEQYF. CDR3 DNA: TGTGCCAGCAGCGCCCCGGGACAGGGGGAATACGAGCAGTACTTC.

The chain recombines TRBV15 with TRBJ1-1; 8 bases are shared with TRBD1. The CDR3 loop spans 16 amino acids. Losses at the gene ends were 2 bases for V and 2 bases for J; bases not matched to a gene: 7. Germline V gene data show CDR1 as LNHNV and CDR2 as YYDKDF (reference sequence). The CDR3 DNA follows: TGTGCCACCAGCAGATACGACAGGGGTCCAAACACTGAAGCTTTCTTT. It translates to CATSRYDRGPNTEAFF.

The J gene is TRBJ1-2, the V gene TRBV2; no definite D call. The CDR3 totals 13 residues. The ends were cut back, 7 bases at V and 7 bases at J, with 16 bases in the middle. CDR1 SNHLY and CDR2 FYNNEI come from the germline V gene. The CDR3: CASNLAQSTGYTF. CDR3 coding DNA: TGTGCCAGCAATTTGGCGCAGAGCACTGGCTACACCTTC.

V usage is TRBV3-1 (or the pseudogene TRBV3-2) and J usage is TRBJ2-5, with D uncertain. The CDR3 has 14 amino acids. Germline V gene lookup returns CDR1 LGHDT and CDR2 YNNKEL (reference sequence). Trimming pared 3 bases from V and 9 bases from J, leaving 17 bases between. DNA for the CDR3: TGTGCCAGCAGCCAGGGCTCACGGATCGGGCCCCAGTACTTC. It yields the protein CASSQGSRIGPQYF.

The chain uses TRBV11-3 and TRBJ1-2, with D perhaps TRBD1 (5 bases). The germline V gene has CDR1 SGHNT and CDR2 YENEEA. The CDR3 is made up of 13 amino acids. V was shortened by 1 base and J by 3 bases, with 6 bases between the two germline ends. The CDR3 loop reads CASSLVTDYGYTF. The CDR3, as DNA: TGTGCCAGCAGCTTAGTGACAGACTATGGCTACACCTTC.

CDR3 sequence reads: CASSFDRKGTEAFF. DNA of the CDR3: TGCGCCAGCAGCTTTGACAGGAAGGGGACTGAAGCTTTCTTT. This chain uses TRBV5-1 with TRBJ1-1, with a possible D match to TRBD1 (6 bases). The CDR3 runs 14 residues. Germline V gene sequence: CDR1 SGHRS, CDR2 YFSETQ. V gave up 2 bases and J gave up 5 bases, with 13 bases separating them. Based on the CDR3 plus reference TRBV5-1 and TRBJ1-1, the full variable domain is KAGVTQTPRYLIKTRGQQVTLSCSPISGHRSVSWYQQTPGQGLQFLFEYFSETQRNKGNFPGRFSGRQFSNSRSEMNVSTLELGDSALYLCASSFDRKGTEAFFGQGTRLTVV.